This T cell receptor (beta chain) was identified during a study of CD8+CD57+ T cells in acquired aplastic anemia (dated by TCRdb to about 2018). About the investigation overall: DNA extracted from sorted CD4+ and CD8+ cells had a mean of around 3 ug, with a range of about 0.18 to 27.4 ug. CD8+CD57+ expansion was defined as a frequency above the mean frequency observed in healthy subjects. Beyond this particular receptor, the publication reports: Patients and healthy controls showed no significant difference in CD8+ Simpson's diversity (P=0.060). Although around 30 CD8+ CDR3 sequences were shared by patients and controls, these sequences appeared highly expressed in patients and within the immunodominant clones of patients.

Trimming takes 2 bases from V and 8 bases from J, and the germline ends sit 12 bases apart. Looking up the germline V gene (reference sequence) yields CDR1 MNHEY and CDR2 SMNVEV. The CDR3 goes from the cysteine to the phenylalanine over 13 residues. The sequence is cut down to CDR3 DNA, 39 bases in frame from base 1. TCR beta VDJ combination and CDR3 sequence profiling used genomic DNA as the template. An Illumina HiSeq 2000 was used for TCR repertoire sequencing. The authors' analysis ran thus. TRBV/TRBJ rearrangement plots, CDR3 size and DJ length profiles, and Simpson's diversity index were used to evaluate the repertoires. The most abundant DNA sequence in the deep sequencing data was taken as the immunodominant clone. CDR3 amino acid sequences were screened for sharing across subjects and compared with published repertoires and the VDJdb database. The public reads were quality trimmed at Q25 with fastp and then assembled into clones with MiXCR by TCRdb, keeping productive beta chains. Rows matching on CDR3 protein sequence are summarized as one entry with the most common DNA and genes. None of the V and J calls come from the authors' own analysis; TCRdb made them. Across this sample there are 150,000 to 200,000 distinct CDR3 sequences, with around 50% seen only once. The ten largest clones take up approximately 3% of the sample.

This clonotype was detected only a few times. This receptor's antigen is unknown. Per-base quality was not reported, and no clone a single base away is much larger than it. Expansion of CD8+CD57+ cells had been shown by flow cytometry in the patients chosen for sequencing. Every patient had severe acquired aplastic anemia, diagnosed using the International Study of Aplastic Anemia and Agranulocytosis and Camitta criteria. No patient had received any therapy when blood was sampled. In the study, sorted CD4+ and CD8+ blood T cells from patients with severe aplastic anemia and from healthy subjects underwent deep sequencing of TCR repertoires. Patients were enrolled in the USA under clinicaltrials.gov protocols 00001620, 01623167, 00001397, 00071045, 00081523 and 00961064. Ficoll-Paque density gradient centrifugation was used to isolate peripheral blood mononuclear cells. Before DNA extraction, CD4+ and CD8+ T cells were sorted by FACS or by magnetic beads.

The sequenced sample consisted of sorted CD4+, CD8+, or CD8+CD57+ T cells (not recorded which) from PBMCs. The source is a human donor with aplastic anemia. Recombination joined TRBV27 with TRBJ1-2; the D gene identity is not certain. The CDR3 protein: CASSLTAYFGYTF. The DNA sequence is as follows: TGTGCCAGCAGTTTAACAGCCTATTTCGGCTACACCTTC.